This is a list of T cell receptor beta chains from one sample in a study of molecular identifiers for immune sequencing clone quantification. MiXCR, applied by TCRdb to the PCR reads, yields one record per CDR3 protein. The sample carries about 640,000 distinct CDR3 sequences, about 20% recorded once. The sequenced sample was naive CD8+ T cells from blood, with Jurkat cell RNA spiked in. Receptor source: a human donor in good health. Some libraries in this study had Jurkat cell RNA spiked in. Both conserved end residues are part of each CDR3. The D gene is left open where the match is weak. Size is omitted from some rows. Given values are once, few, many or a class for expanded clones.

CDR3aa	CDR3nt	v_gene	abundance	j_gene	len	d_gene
CASSARGLEARDTQYF	TGTGCCAGCAGTGCACGGGGTCTAGAGGCTCGGGATACGCAGTATTTT	TRBV6-2/TRBV6-3	few	TRBJ2-3	16	-
CACIDRLNTEAFF	TGTGCCTGTATCGACCGTTTGAACACTGAAGCTTTCTTT	TRBV30	many	TRBJ1-1	13	-
CAGSLSVGVNAEAFF	TGTGCCGGCAGCTTATCAGTCGGGGTAAACGCTGAAGCTTTCTTT	TRBV7-9	-	TRBJ1-1	15	-
CSASPNTGDYNEQFF	TGCAGTGCTAGCCCAAACACAGGGGACTACAATGAGCAGTTCTTC	TRBV20-1	many	TRBJ2-1	15	TRBD1
CASSHDSHTEAFF	TGTGCCAGCAGCCACGACAGCCACACTGAAGCTTTCTTT	TRBV5-6	many	TRBJ1-1	13	-
CASSEFPGLAGSETQYF	TGTGCCAGCAGTGAATTCCCGGGACTAGCGGGGTCAGAGACCCAGTACTTC	TRBV25-1	few	TRBJ2-5	17	TRBD2
CAWTFRRAWTDTQYF	TGTGCCTGGACCTTCCGGAGGGCGTGGACAGATACGCAGTATTTT	TRBV30	many	TRBJ2-3	15	-
CASRLRDSYNEQFF	TGTGCCAGTAGACTCCGGGACAGCTACAATGAGCAGTTCTTC	TRBV19	-	TRBJ2-1	14	TRBD1
CAISHSFGQGTYEQYF	TGTGCCATCAGCCATTCGTTTGGACAGGGTACCTACGAGCAGTACTTC	TRBV15	-	TRBJ2-7	16	TRBD1
CASSLENSRETQYF	TGTGCCAGCAGCTTAGAGAACAGCCGGGAGACCCAGTACTTC	TRBV7-9	-	TRBJ2-5	14	-
CAWIVDTNTGELFF	TGTGCCTGGATCGTGGACACAAACACCGGGGAGCTGTTTTTT	TRBV30	many	TRBJ2-2	14	-
CASRSGFYEQYF	TGTGCCAGCAGGTCCGGGTTTTACGAGCAGTACTTC	TRBV12-3/TRBV12-4	-	TRBJ2-7	12	-
CASGQQGAGYNGEQFF	TGTGCCAGCGGCCAACAGGGAGCTGGCTACAATGGTGAGCAGTTCTTC	TRBV14	-	TRBJ2-1	16	-
CAISVRDTSSAADTQYF	TGTGCCATCAGTGTACGGGACACCTCCTCAGCAGCAGATACGCAGTATTTT	TRBV10-3	many	TRBJ2-3	17	-
CSASGGLSYEQYF	TGCAGTGCTAGCGGGGGACTCTCCTACGAGCAGTACTTC	TRBV20-1	many	TRBJ2-7	13	-
CASIPLHSGSPPRETQYF	TGTGCCAGCATCCCACTACATAGCGGGAGCCCTCCTCGGGAGACCCAGTACTTC	TRBV7-2	many	TRBJ2-5	18	TRBD2
CSARPKETQYF	TGCAGTGCTAGACCAAAGGAGACCCAGTACTTC	TRBV20-1	many	TRBJ2-5	11	-
CASSPPRGAAEAFF	TGTGCCAGCAGCCCCCCCCGGGGCGCGGCTGAAGCTTTCTTT	TRBV7-9	many	TRBJ1-1	14	-
CAISANNGLRRGYNEQFF	TGTGCCATCAGTGCAAACAATGGACTCCGAAGGGGTTATAATGAGCAGTTCTTC	TRBV10-3	few	TRBJ2-1	18	-
CASSRPPGQAPNQPQHF	TGTGCCAGTAGTAGGCCCCCGGGACAGGCGCCGAATCAGCCCCAGCATTTT	TRBV19	few	TRBJ1-5	17	TRBD1
CASSPLRPINQETQYF	TGTGCCAGCAGCCCACTTAGGCCCATCAACCAAGAGACCCAGTACTTC	TRBV27	many	TRBJ2-5	16	-
CASSVGTANEQFF	TGTGCCAGCAGCGTAGGGACTGCTAATGAGCAGTTCTTC	TRBV11-3	-	TRBJ2-1	13	-
CSARTYWDELFF	TGCAGTGCTAGAACTTACTGGGACGAACTGTTTTTT	TRBV20-1	many	TRBJ1-4	12	-
CASSRLLRDEQYF	TGTGCCAGCAGCCGACTTTTAAGGGACGAGCAGTACTTC	TRBV7-8	-	TRBJ2-7	13	-
CSAPGFGKNYGYTF	TGCAGTGCTCCAGGGTTTGGGAAAAACTATGGCTACACCTTC	TRBV20-1	many	TRBJ1-2	14	-
CASSALGTGGDNQPQHF	TGTGCCAGCAGTGCCCTCGGGACAGGGGGGGACAATCAGCCCCAGCATTTT	TRBV6-5	once	TRBJ1-5	17	TRBD1
CASSSGTGGLAGGLYNEQFF	TGTGCCAGCAGTTCTGGGACAGGGGGACTAGCGGGAGGTCTCTACAATGAGCAGTTCTTC	TRBV6-5	few	TRBJ2-1	20	TRBD2
CASSEIRLVGDSSYEQYF	TGTGCCAGCAGTGAAATCCGGCTGGTCGGGGACAGCTCCTACGAGCAGTACTTC	TRBV2	many	TRBJ2-7	18	TRBD1
CSARVTRVPYEQYF	TGCAGTGCTAGAGTGACTAGAGTACCCTACGAGCAGTACTTC	TRBV20-1	few	TRBJ2-7	14	-
CATLGENDAGVITDTQYF	TGTGCCACCCTGGGGGAAAATGACGCGGGAGTGATCACAGATACGCAGTATTTT	TRBV15	many	TRBJ2-3	18	TRBD2
CASSQDWGFGNTMYF	-	TRBV4-3	-	TRBJ1-3	15	-